This TCR beta chain was found in a study of shared clonotypes between healthy human individuals. Study context: In total, the donors were a couple of women and a few men aged 18 to 49.

The assay was immunoSEQ multiplex PCR, and TCRdb's table has in-frame clones only and misses some. Of around 1.4 million clones listed, 97% to 99% are singletons. As concerns this clone: Antigen specificity is unknown.

Points from the study as a whole: All-four-donor shared clonotypes had higher generation probabilities than non-shared clonotypes did. Generally, estimated richness proved larger in naive subsets than it did in memory subsets.

The sequencing sample was made of naive CD4+ T cells sorted from blood. Subset given: CD45RA+ positively selected. The TCR sequence derives from a man aged 25-40 years in good health.

The CDR3 DNA reads TGTGCCAGCAGCGTCCGGGACAGGGCTTACGAGCAGTACTTC. The encoded protein is CASSVRDRAYEQYF. This chain uses TRBV7-8 with TRBJ2-7; 9 nucleotides line up with TRBD1. Looked up from germline, CDR1 is SGHVS and CDR2 is FQNEAQ. The CDR3 is 14 amino acids. The V and J ends lost 5 bases and 4 bases, in that order; junction bases with no gene match: 6.